This paragraph covers one T cell receptor beta chain sequence. This specimen comes from a study of blood T cell repertoires in COVID-19. Study at large: Some COVID-19 samples were acute and others convalescent; all came from the United States, Italy and Spain. T cells, B-cell-depleted T cells, or PBMCs supplied cDNA or gDNA.

V lost 5 bases, J lost 1 base, and 4 bases stayed unmatched. In germline, CDR1 is SGHTS, CDR2 YDEGEE. The CDR3 runs 14 residues. How the authors handled the data: Estimated nucleated cell counts came from reference gene primer amplification. Clones were sequenced by immunoSEQ multiplex PCR, and TCRdb holds only the in-frame ones, with some missing. The V and J calls and clone size were taken over from that table, and D and trimming were inferred from the DNA. Here the sample spans 150,000 to 200,000 clones, about 86% being singletons. The rearrangement links TRBV5-8 to TRBJ1-2; 8 bases fit TRBD1. The TCR comes from a woman older than 75 in a cohort sampled during active or convalescent COVID-19. Material: peripheral blood. Written as DNA, the CDR3 is TGTGCCAGCAGGACGGGACAGGTTAACTATGGCTACACCTTC. Protein sequence: CASRTGQVNYGYTF.